A selection of T cell receptor beta chains follows, all from one sample in a study of blood T cell repertoires in COVID-19. This table comes from immunoSEQ multiplex PCR, and its TCRdb copy is limited to in-frame clones, with some not included. This sample has roughly 460,000 clones, with roughly 90% found just once. Sequenced sample: peripheral blood. The receptors shown here come from a man between 18 and 29 years old with COVID-19, enrolled during active disease. CDR3s include the opening cysteine and the closing phenylalanine or tryptophan. A D gene is named only where the DNA matches it firmly. A row's size may be missing; if present it is once, few, many or a size class.

length	D	V	size	J	DNA	CDR3
13	NA	TRBV3-1/TRBV3-2	NA	TRBJ2-5	TGTGCCACTCCCAAGACTATTCAAGAGACCCAGTACTTC	CATPKTIQETQYF
14	NA	TRBV3-1/TRBV3-2	NA	TRBJ1-2	TGTGCCAGCAGCCAAGATACAGCAGGGCGCGGCTACACCTTC	CASSQDTAGRGYTF
15	NA	TRBV6-5	NA	TRBJ1-4	TGTGCCAGCAGTTACAGCGGCAGAACTAATGAAAAACTGTTTTTT	CASSYSGRTNEKLFF
15	TRBD1	TRBV2	NA	TRBJ1-1	TGTGCCAGCAACCCAACAGGGGGCGGAATCACTGAAGCTTTCTTT	CASNPTGGGITEAFF
14	NA	TRBV10-3	NA	TRBJ2-3	TGTGCCATCAGTTTCGGGGGAGGCACAGATACGCAGTATTTT	CAISFGGGTDTQYF
14	NA	TRBV27	NA	TRBJ2-7	TGTGCCAGCAGTTTAACAGGGAGAGGCTACGAGCAGTACTTC	CASSLTGRGYEQYF
14	TRBD1	TRBV11-2	NA	TRBJ1-2	TGTGCCAGCAGCACGGGACAGGGAGACTATGGCTACACCTTC	CASSTGQGDYGYTF
17	TRBD2	TRBV15	NA	TRBJ2-7	TGTGCCACCAGCAGAGGGAGTAGCGGGGGGGCCAGCTACGAGCAGTACTTC	CATSRGSSGGASYEQYF
13	TRBD2	TRBV7-9	NA	TRBJ2-2	TGTGCCAGCAGCCGTAGCGGGACCGGGGAGCTGTTTTTT	CASSRSGTGELFF
15	TRBD1	TRBV19	NA	TRBJ1-1	TGTGCCAGTAGCCCAAATCAGGGGGTTAACACTGAAGCTTTCTTT	CASSPNQGVNTEAFF
14	TRBD1	TRBV4-1	NA	TRBJ2-7	TGCGCCAGCAGCCAGGACAGGGTAACCTACGAGCAGTACTTC	CASSQDRVTYEQYF
16	NA	TRBV13	NA	TRBJ2-1	TGTGCCAGCAACCCAGGGGGGACTCGCCACGACAATGAGCAGTTCTTC	CASNPGGTRHDNEQFF
11	TRBD1	TRBV11-3	NA	TRBJ1-1	TGTGCCAGTACGACAGGGGAAGGAGCTTTCTTT	CASTTGEGAFF
14	TRBD1	TRBV30	NA	TRBJ2-2	TGTGCCTGGACTCAGGGGGCAAGGGGCGGGGAGCTGTTTTTT	CAWTQGARGGELFF
15	TRBD2	TRBV4-2	NA	TRBJ2-7	TGTGCCAGCAGCCAGACTAGCGGGAGTTCCTACGAGCAGTACTTC	CASSQTSGSSYEQYF
15	TRBD1	TRBV5-6	NA	TRBJ2-1	TGTGCCAGCAGCACCGGACAGGAACCCTACAATGAGCAGTTCTTC	CASSTGQEPYNEQFF
11	NA	TRBV11-2	NA	TRBJ2-5	TGTGCCAGCAGCTTACAGAAGACCCAGTACTTC	CASSLQKTQYF
15	NA	TRBV12-5	NA	TRBJ2-3	TGTGCTAGTGGTCCATCGGGGGAGCTCACAGATACGCAGTATTTT	CASGPSGELTDTQYF
16	TRBD2	TRBV5-1	NA	TRBJ2-7	TGCGCCAGCAGCCCAGTAGCGGGAGGAGTCTCCTACGAGCAGTACTTC	CASSPVAGGVSYEQYF
15	NA	TRBV9	NA	TRBJ1-4	TGTGCCAGCAGCGTAGGTGGGGGCCAGGAAGAAAAACTGTTTTTT	CASSVGGGQEEKLFF
13	NA	TRBV10-1	NA	TRBJ2-2	TGCGCCAGCAGTGATCCTAGAACCGGGGAGCTGTTTTTT	CASSDPRTGELFF
17	NA	TRBV21-1	NA	TRBJ1-2	TGTGCCAGCAGCAAAATGGGGGGCTCGGGACAGGGGAATGGCTACACCTTC	CASSKMGGSGQGNGYTF
13	NA	TRBV19	NA	TRBJ2-3	TGTGCCAGTAGACCGTTGTACTCAGATACGCAGTATTTT	CASRPLYSDTQYF
15	NA	TRBV21-1	NA	TRBJ2-1	TGTGCCAGCAGCTCAAGGGACAGGCTCTACAATGAGCAGTTCTTC	CASSSRDRLYNEQFF
16	NA	TRBV27	NA	TRBJ1-6	TGTGCCAGCAGTCCTTCGACCGGACAGCGAAATTCACCCCTCCACTTT	CASSPSTGQRNSPLHF
14	NA	TRBV5-8	NA	TRBJ2-1	TGTGCCAGCAGCCCAGGCCCAGAATGGCATGAGCAGTTCTTC	CASSPGPEWHEQFF
18	TRBD2	TRBV5-6	NA	TRBJ2-2	TGTGCCAGCAGCTCGAAACCGGCTACTAGCGGGGAGACCGGGGAGCTGTTTTTT	CASSSKPATSGETGELFF
16	TRBD1	TRBV27	NA	TRBJ1-5	TGTGCCAGCAGCCACAGGGACAGGGGAACTAATCAGCCCCAGCATTTT	CASSHRDRGTNQPQHF
16	TRBD2	TRBV5-1	NA	TRBJ2-2	TGCGCCAGCACCTTTGGGCTAGCGGGAGGAACCGGGGAGCTGTTTTTT	CASTFGLAGGTGELFF
14	TRBD1	TRBV13	NA	TRBJ2-7	TGTGCCAGCAGCTTCGGGACAGGGGGCAACGAGCAGTACTTC	CASSFGTGGNEQYF
15	NA	TRBV2	NA	TRBJ1-4	TGTGCCAGCAGAGAAACAGGGCCGTCTGGGGAAAAACTGTTTTTT	CASRETGPSGEKLFF
13	TRBD1	TRBV5-1	NA	TRBJ2-7	TGCGCCAGCAGCTTGCTACAGGGGAACGAGCAGTACTTC	CASSLLQGNEQYF
14	NA	TRBV6-1	NA	TRBJ1-1	TGTGCCAGCAGTGAACGGGGGACGAACACTGAAGCTTTCTTT	CASSERGTNTEAFF
11	TRBD1	TRBV3-1/TRBV3-2	NA	TRBJ1-1	TGTGCCAGCAGCCCAGGGGGGTCGGCTTTCTTT	CASSPGGSAFF
11	NA	TRBV5-1	NA	TRBJ2-5	TGCGCCAGCACCCAGCAAGAGACCCAGTACTTC	CASTQQETQYF
15	TRBD2	TRBV6-2/TRBV6-3	NA	TRBJ2-2	TGTGCCAGCAGTGTACTAGCGGGGGGGACCGGGGAGCTGTTTTTT	CASSVLAGGTGELFF
13	TRBD2	TRBV6-6	NA	TRBJ2-7	TGTGCCAGCAGACCAGGACTAGTCCACGAGCAGTACTTC	CASRPGLVHEQYF
15	NA	TRBV5-1	NA	TRBJ2-3	TGCGCCAGCAGCTTGGGACTTCGGGGCACAGATACGCAGTATTTT	CASSLGLRGTDTQYF
15	TRBD2	TRBV7-7	NA	TRBJ2-3	TGTGCTAGCAGCTACGGACTAGCGGGAACAGATACGCAGTATTTT	CASSYGLAGTDTQYF
17	TRBD2	TRBV7-9	NA	TRBJ2-4	TGTGCCAGCAGCTCAACTAGCGGGAGCATCCCCAAAAACATTCAGTACTTC	CASSSTSGSIPKNIQYF
15	NA	TRBV4-2	NA	TRBJ2-1	TGTGCCAGCAGCCTGGAGCGGGTGTCTTACAATGAGCAGTTCTTC	CASSLERVSYNEQFF
15	NA	TRBV16	once	TRBJ1-1	TGTGCCAGCAGCCAATCGACAACCTTTAACACTGAAGCTTTCTTT	CASSQSTTFNTEAFF
13	NA	TRBV5-1	NA	TRBJ2-3	TGCGCCAGCAGCAGGGACTCGAGGGATACGCAGTATTTT	CASSRDSRDTQYF
12	NA	TRBV7-9	NA	TRBJ2-7	TGTGCCAGCACCAAGGACAGCTACGAGCAGTACTTC	CASTKDSYEQYF
16	TRBD2	TRBV24-1	NA	TRBJ2-1	TGTGCCACCAGTGATGCGACTAGCGGGATCGCCAATGAGCAGTTCTTC	CATSDATSGIANEQFF